The 18 T cell receptor beta chains below come from one sample, sequenced in a study of T cells after yellow fever vaccination. MiXCR, applied by TCRdb to the 5' RACE reads, yields one record per CDR3 protein. The repertoire holds over 45,000 distinct CDR3 sequences, around 7% seen once, with about 40% in the top ten. Specimen: CD8+ T cells sorted from PBMCs, collected on the day of the first yellow fever vaccination. These receptors were collected from a young man who received the YFV17D yellow fever vaccine.

The chain links TRBV12-3 or TRBV12-4 to TRBJ1-2; D not resolved. The CDR3 sequence is 11 residues long. Trimming removed 1 base from V and 6 bases from J, with 3 bases in between. Written as DNA, the CDR3 is TGTGCCAGCAGTTTAGGTGATGGCTACACCTTC. Residues: CASSLGDGYTF.

The J gene is TRBJ2-2, the V gene TRBV5-1; D possibly corresponds to TRBD2 (5 bases). The germline gives CDR1 SGHRS, CDR2 YFSETQ. There are 15 residues in the CDR3. V dropped 1 base and J dropped 3 bases, with 10 bases sitting between them. As DNA, the CDR3 is TGCGCCAGCAGCTTGCAGAAGGGAGACACCGGGGAGCTGTTTTTT. It is translated as CASSLQKGDTGELFF.

This clonotype has ten or more counts. The chain joins TRBV10-3 to TRBJ2-3; TRBD1 agrees at 8 bases. V lost 3 bases to trimming and J lost 3 bases; unmatched junction nucleotides: 5. Per the germline V gene, CDR1 is ENHRY and CDR2 is SYGVKD. This CDR3 region has 15 residues. CDR3 sequence (DNA): TGTGCCATCAGTGACCCTGACAGGGGAACAGATACGCAGTATTTT. Encoded protein: CAISDPDRGTDTQYF.

This clonotype was seen a handful of times. The gene calls are TRBV11-3 and TRBJ2-5; possibly TRBD2 for D (6 bases). V lost 4 bases and J 5 bases, leaving 11 bases between the germline ends. The V gene's germline CDR1 is SGHNT and CDR2 YENEEA. The CDR3 sequence is 13 residues long. The CDR3 DNA reads as TGTGCCAGCAGCTCCCGCGGGGAGGAGACCCAGTACTTC. Amino acids: CASSSRGEETQYF.

This clonotype was seen repeatedly, ten times or more. The chain employs TRBV7-9 and TRBJ1-2, with 7 positions matching TRBD1. With V trimmed by 1 base and J by 4 bases, 6 bases remained unmatched. Germline CDR1 is SEHNR and CDR2 is FQNEAQ (reference sequence). The CDR3 has 15 amino acids. The DNA of the CDR3 is TGTGCCAGCAGCTTAGGGACAGGATCCTTCTATGGCTACACCTTC. This sequence encodes CASSLGTGSFYGYTF.

This chain links TRBV7-9 with TRBJ1-2, with D possibly matching TRBD1 (6 bases). Trimming stripped 2 bases from V and 6 bases from J, with 7 bases between. This CDR3 is 12 amino acids long. Germline CDR1 reads SEHNR; CDR2 reads FQNEAQ (reference sequence). The CDR3 region is CASSLHRDGYTF. CDR3 in DNA: TGTGCCAGCAGCTTACACAGGGATGGCTACACCTTC.

This clonotype occurred a few times. This sequence joins TRBV7-9 and TRBJ2-7; D gene ambiguous. The length of the CDR3 is 13 residues. Germline assignment: CDR1 SEHNR and CDR2 FQNEAQ (reference sequence). With 5 bases removed from V and 4 bases from J, the gap between germline ends came to 12 bases. The CDR3: CASSPPAGYEQYV. CDR3 DNA: TGTGCCAGCAGCCCCCCGGCAGGATACGAGCAGTACGTC.

This clonotype was observed a handful of times. The chain combines TRBV4-1 with TRBJ2-5; D is possibly TRBD1 (5 bases). The CDR3 covers 14 residues. Trimming removed 1 base at V and 0 bases at J, with 6 bases between. Germline V gene sequence: CDR1 MGHRA, CDR2 YSYEKL. CDR3: CASSQATDQETQYF. CDR3 DNA: TGCGCCAGCAGCCAAGCGACAGACCAAGAGACCCAGTACTTC.

This clonotype was seen many times. The genes are TRBV7-2 and TRBJ1-5; the D is unclear. The CDR3 contains 15 residues. V was shortened by 6 bases and J by 6 bases, with 18 bases between the two germline ends. The V gene's germline CDR1 is SGHTA and CDR2 FQGNSA. The CDR3 nucleotides read TGTGCCAGCAGGCTACTTTCAGGAGGGCCTCAGCCCCAGCATTTT. This encodes CASRLLSGGPQPQHF.

This clonotype was seen at least ten times. This chain links TRBV27 with TRBJ2-3, with D hard to call. From germline, CDR1 is MNHEY and CDR2 SMNVEV (reference sequence). The CDR3 has 11 amino acids. V was pared by 4 bases and J by 6 bases, with 5 bases between. CDR3 DNA sequence: TGTGCCAGCAGTTCCCCGGATACGCAGTATTTT. It specifies CASSSPDTQYF.

This clonotype came up many times. The V call is TRBV7-9, the J call TRBJ2-1; 10 positions match TRBD1. The V gene end was trimmed by 5 bases and the J gene end by 4 bases; junction bases not matched to a gene: 11. The CDR3 consists of 17 residues. Per germline, CDR1 SEHNR and CDR2 FQNEAQ (reference sequence). The CDR3 reads CASSDRTGTGAYNEQFF. Written as DNA, the CDR3 is TGTGCCAGCAGCGACAGAACCGGGACAGGGGCTTACAATGAGCAGTTCTTC.

Many counts were recorded for this clonotype. The gene calls are TRBV2 and TRBJ1-2, with D possibly being TRBD1 (5 bases). Germline V gene data show CDR1 as SNHLY and CDR2 as FYNNEI. Trimming took off 8 bases at V and 2 bases at J, with 21 bases between the two ends. The CDR3 has 16 amino acids. CDR3 sequence (DNA): TGTGCCAGCGGATTGCAACTGGGGGATATGAACTATGGCTACACCTTC. Translation: CASGLQLGDMNYGYTF.

This clonotype was detected only a few times. The rearrangement links TRBV7-9 to TRBJ2-7; 11 nucleotides match TRBD1. Germline values: CDR1 SEHNR, CDR2 FQNEAQ (reference sequence). This CDR3 has 15 amino acids. Trimming took 4 bases from V and 3 from J; bases not matched to a gene: 5. CDR3 in amino acids: CASSSGQGVNYEQYF. In DNA, the CDR3 is TGTGCCAGCAGCTCGGGACAGGGGGTAAACTACGAGCAGTACTTC.

The sample holds many counts of this clonotype. This sequence joins TRBV4-1 and TRBJ1-4; D call uncertain. Trimming left V 1 base short and J 8 bases short, with 8 bases between. This CDR3 is 13 amino acids long. The germline V gene encodes CDR1 MGHRA and CDR2 YSYEKL. CDR3 bases: TGCGCCAGCAGCCAAGTGGGTACGGAAAAACTGTTTTTT. As protein: CASSQVGTEKLFF.

Comments on this clonotype: This may stem from a read error, because a much larger clone lies one nucleotide away. The chain recombines TRBV7-3 with TRBJ2-3, with TRBD2 as a possible D gene (5 bases). CDR3 size: 14 residues. Germline CDR1 reads SGHTA; CDR2 reads FQGTGA. The CDR3 protein is CAVQGFSSKDTQYF. In nucleotides, the CDR3 is TGTGCCGTCCAAGGATTCTCTAGCAAAGATACGCAGTATTTT.

This clonotype showed up many times. It is unclear where the CDR3 begins or ends on the DNA, so no DNA is shown, and the CDR3 is as TCRdb lists it. This chain links TRBV4-1 with TRBJ2-3; the D call of TRBD2 is as the table states it, not checked on the DNA. Per germline, CDR1 MGHRA and CDR2 YSYEKL. The CDR3 spans 15 amino acids, including both terminal residues. The CDR3 loop is CASSQGVAGGSKEYF.

This clonotype was picked up a small number of times. This rearrangement joins TRBV10-2 to TRBJ1-1; D is uncertain. Deletions cut 1 base from V and 7 bases from J, with 7 bases between. Germline CDR1 WSHSY, CDR2 SAAADI. The CDR3 extends over 12 amino acids. The CDR3 reads CASSEWGGEAFF. DNA of the CDR3: TGCGCCAGCAGTGAGTGGGGTGGTGAAGCTTTCTTT.

The rearrangement links TRBV5-6 to TRBJ2-1, with TRBD2 as a possible D gene (5 bases). V shed 8 bases and J shed 6 bases, with 18 bases lying between them. The CDR3 length is 14 residues. The germline CDR1 and CDR2 sequences are SGHDT and YYEEEE. Written as DNA, the CDR3 is TGTGCCAGGAGCCCCGAGGGCCGGCGCAATGAGCAGTTCTTC. It encodes CARSPEGRRNEQFF.